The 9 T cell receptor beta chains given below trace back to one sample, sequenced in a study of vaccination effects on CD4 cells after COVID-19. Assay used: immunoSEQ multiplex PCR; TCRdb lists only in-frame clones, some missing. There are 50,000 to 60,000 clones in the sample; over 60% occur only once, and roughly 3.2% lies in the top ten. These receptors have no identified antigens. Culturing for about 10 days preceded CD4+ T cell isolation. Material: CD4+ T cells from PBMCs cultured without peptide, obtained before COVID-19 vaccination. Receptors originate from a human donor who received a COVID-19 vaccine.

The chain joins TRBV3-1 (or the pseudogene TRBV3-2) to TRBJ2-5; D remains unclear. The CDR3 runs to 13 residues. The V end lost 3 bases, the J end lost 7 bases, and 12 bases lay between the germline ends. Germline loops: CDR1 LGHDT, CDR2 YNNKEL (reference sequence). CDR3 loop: CASSHDRIRTQYF. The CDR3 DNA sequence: TGTGCCAGCAGCCATGACCGCATCAGGACCCAGTACTTC.

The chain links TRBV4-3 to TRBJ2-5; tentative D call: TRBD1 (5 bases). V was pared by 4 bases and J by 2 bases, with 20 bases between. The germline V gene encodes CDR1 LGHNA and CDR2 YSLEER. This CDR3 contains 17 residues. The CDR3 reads CASSRTLGQFLQETQYF. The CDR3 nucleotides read TGCGCCAGCAGCCGCACCTTGGGGCAGTTCCTTCAAGAGACCCAGTACTTC.

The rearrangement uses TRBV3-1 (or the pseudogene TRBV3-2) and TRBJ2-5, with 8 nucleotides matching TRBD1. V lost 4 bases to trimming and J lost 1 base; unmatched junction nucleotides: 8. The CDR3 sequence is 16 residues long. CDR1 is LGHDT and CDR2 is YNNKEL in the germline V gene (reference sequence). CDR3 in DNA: TGTGCCAGCAGCCGACGGACAGGGAGGCTCCAAGAGACCCAGTACTTC. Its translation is CASSRRTGRLQETQYF.

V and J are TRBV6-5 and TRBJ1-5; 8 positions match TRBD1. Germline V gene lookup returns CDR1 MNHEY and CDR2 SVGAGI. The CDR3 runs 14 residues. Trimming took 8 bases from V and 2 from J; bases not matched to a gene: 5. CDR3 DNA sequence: TGTGCCAGCCGAGGACAGGGAGGCAATCAGCCCCAGCATTTT. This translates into CASRGQGGNQPQHF.

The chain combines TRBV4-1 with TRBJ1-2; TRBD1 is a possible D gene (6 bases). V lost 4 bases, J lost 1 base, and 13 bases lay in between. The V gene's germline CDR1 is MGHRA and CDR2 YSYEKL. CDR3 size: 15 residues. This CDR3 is CASSPQTGINYGYTF. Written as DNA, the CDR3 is TGCGCCAGCAGCCCCCAGACAGGTATTAACTATGGCTACACCTTC.

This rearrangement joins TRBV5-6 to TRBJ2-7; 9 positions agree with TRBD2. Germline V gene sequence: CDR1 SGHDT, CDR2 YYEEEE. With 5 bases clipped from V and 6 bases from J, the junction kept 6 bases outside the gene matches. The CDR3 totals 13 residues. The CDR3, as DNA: TGTGCCAGCAGTCGCCGTAGCGGGGGCGAGCAGTACGTC. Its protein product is CASSRRSGGEQYV.

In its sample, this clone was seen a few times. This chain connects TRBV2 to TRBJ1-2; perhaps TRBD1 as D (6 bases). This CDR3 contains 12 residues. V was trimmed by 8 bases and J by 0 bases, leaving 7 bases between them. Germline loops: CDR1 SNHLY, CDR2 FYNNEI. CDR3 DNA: TGTGCCAGCGGGACAACTAACTATGGCTACACCTTC. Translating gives CASGTTNYGYTF.

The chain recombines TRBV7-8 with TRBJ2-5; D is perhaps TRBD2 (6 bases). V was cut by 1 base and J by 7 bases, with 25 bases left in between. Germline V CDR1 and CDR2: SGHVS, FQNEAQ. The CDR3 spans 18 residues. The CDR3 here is CASSLVHASADASGTQYF. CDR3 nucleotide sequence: TGTGCCAGCAGCTTAGTACACGCTAGCGCAGACGCCTCGGGGACCCAGTACTTC.

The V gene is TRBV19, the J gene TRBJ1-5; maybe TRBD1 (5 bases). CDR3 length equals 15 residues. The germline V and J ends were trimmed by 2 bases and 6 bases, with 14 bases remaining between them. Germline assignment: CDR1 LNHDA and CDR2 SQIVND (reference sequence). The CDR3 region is CASSIIFPGPQPQHF. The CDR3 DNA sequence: TGTGCCAGTAGTATAATTTTTCCGGGACCTCAGCCCCAGCATTTT.